This passage covers 27 T cell receptor beta chains from one sample sequenced in a study of CD4+ T cells in melanoma. TCRdb's copy holds only in-frame clones and misses some; the assay was immunoSEQ multiplex PCR. The sample lists some 6,600 clones, about 70% occurring once. The material sequenced was cells from a culture (not recorded whether cultured in vitro). Source of these receptors: a human donor with melanoma.

The chain is built from TRBV10-3 and TRBJ1-3; D remains ambiguous. This CDR3 region has 14 residues. Trimming left V 4 bases short and J 2 bases short, with 9 bases between. CDR1 ENHRY and CDR2 SYGVKD come from the germline V gene. CDR3 sequence (DNA): TGTGCCATCAGTGCCGGGCAGGCTGGAAACACCATATATTTT. Its protein is CAISAGQAGNTIYF.

V usage is TRBV3-1 (or the pseudogene TRBV3-2) and J usage is TRBJ2-7, with 9 bases aligning to TRBD1. Germline loops: CDR1 LGHDT, CDR2 YNNKEL (reference sequence). The CDR3 extends over 15 amino acids. The J segment lost 4 bases and the V segment lost 2 bases, leaving 6 bases of the junction unmatched. For the CDR3, the DNA is TGTGCCAGCAGCCAAACCGGGACAGGGCCATACGAGCAGTACTTC. Translation: CASSQTGTGPYEQYF.

This clone was found once. The chain employs TRBV7-9 and TRBJ1-1; 7 bases are shared with TRBD1. CDR1 is SEHNR and CDR2 is FQNEAQ in the germline V gene (reference sequence). This CDR3 is 14 amino acids long. V lost 6 bases and J lost 5; bases outside the gene matches: 9. The CDR3 loop reads CASRTTGKGTEAFF. Here the CDR3 DNA reads TGTGCCAGCAGAACGACAGGGAAGGGAACTGAAGCTTTCTTT.

This rearrangement joins TRBV2 to TRBJ1-6; 9 nucleotides align to TRBD1. CDR1 is SNHLY and CDR2 is FYNNEI in the germline V gene. The J segment lost 10 bases and the V segment lost 8 bases, leaving 6 bases of the junction unmatched. The CDR3 runs to 13 residues. CDR3 nucleotide sequence: TGTGCCAGCCGAGGACAGGGGAGATCACCCCTCCACTTT. Translated: CASRGQGRSPLHF.

The V and J genes are TRBV4-3 and TRBJ1-2; D is ambiguous. V lost 0 bases to trimming and J lost 5 bases, with 19 bases between them. The CDR3 consists of 17 residues. From germline, CDR1 is LGHNA and CDR2 YSLEER. CDR3 sequence (DNA): TGCGCCAGCAGCCAAGAAGACTCTGGGGTGGGGAGATATGGCTACACCTTC. It specifies CASSQEDSGVGRYGYTF.

The V gene is TRBV11-2, the J gene TRBJ2-1; 9 bases map to TRBD2. Germline V lookup: CDR1 SGHAT, CDR2 FQNNGV. V was clipped by 3 bases and J by 2 bases; unmatched bases: 2. The CDR3 extends over 15 amino acids. CDR3 residues: CASSFERGAYNEQFF. CDR3 sequence (DNA): TGTGCCAGCAGCTTCGAGCGGGGGGCCTACAATGAGCAGTTCTTC.

The chain joins TRBV7-9 to TRBJ2-2; D gene unclear. Per germline, CDR1 SEHNR and CDR2 FQNEAQ (reference sequence). Trimming took off 7 bases at V and 4 bases at J, with 7 bases between the two ends. The CDR3 is made up of 12 amino acids. This chain's CDR3 is CASTWGTGELFF. For the CDR3, the DNA is TGTGCCAGCACCTGGGGCACCGGGGAGCTGTTTTTT.

J is TRBJ1-1 and V is TRBV18; no firm D call. Germline V lookup: CDR1 KGHSH, CDR2 LQKENI. V was pared by 5 bases and J by 6 bases, with 13 bases between. This CDR3 contains 13 residues. This chain's CDR3 is CASSVRRVPEAFF. For the CDR3, the DNA is TGTGCCAGCTCAGTGAGGAGGGTCCCTGAAGCTTTCTTT.

The V and J genes are TRBV9 and TRBJ2-1; 14 bases agree with TRBD2. This CDR3 spans 17 amino acids. V was clipped by 3 bases and J by 7 bases; unmatched bases: 9. Per germline, CDR1 SGDLS and CDR2 YYNGEE. CDR3 in amino acids: CASSEYGTSGGGNEQFF. The CDR3 nucleotides read TGTGCCAGCAGCGAGTACGGGACTAGCGGGGGAGGGAATGAGCAGTTCTTC.

In this sample, this clone turned up a few times. V is TRBV9 and J is TRBJ1-6; 7 nucleotides match TRBD1. The V gene end was trimmed by 0 bases and the J gene end by 9 bases; junction bases not matched to a gene: 6. In germline, CDR1 is SGDLS, CDR2 YYNGEE. This CDR3 is 15 amino acids long. The chain's CDR3 is CASSVATGVGSPLHF. CDR3 DNA: TGTGCCAGCAGCGTAGCTACAGGGGTTGGTTCACCCCTCCACTTT. The full variable domain, its missing parts supplied by reference TRBV9 and TRBJ1-6, is DSGVTQTPKHLITATGQRVTLRCSPRSGDLSVYWYQQSLDQGLQFLIQYYNGEERAKGNILERFSAQQFPDLHSELNLSSLELGDSALYFCASSVATGVGSPLHFGNGTRLTVT.

CDR3 residues: CASSPRVGRDTDTQYF. Here the CDR3 DNA reads TGTGCCAGCAGCCCTCGCGTGGGGAGAGACACAGATACGCAGTATTTT. The chain links TRBV7-9 to TRBJ2-3, with D maybe TRBD2 (5 bases). V was trimmed by 5 bases and J by 2 bases, leaving 17 bases between them. The CDR3 has 16 amino acids. CDR1 and CDR2 (germline): SEHNR, FQNEAQ (reference sequence).

The chain combines TRBV9 with TRBJ2-3; TRBD1 matches 10 bases. Germline CDR1 and CDR2: SGDLS and YYNGEE. The CDR3 is 18 amino acids. V shed 5 bases, J shed 2 bases, and the junction held 14 bases outside the gene matches. The CDR3 region has the DNA TGTGCCAGCAGTGCCGGGACAGGGGCCCGCCCGATCACAGATACGCAGTATTTT. Protein product: CASSAGTGARPITDTQYF.

The CDR3: CASSVRLNSYEQYF. The DNA for the CDR3 is TGTGCCAGCAGCGTAAGACTAAATTCCTACGAGCAGTACTTC. V usage is TRBV9 and J usage is TRBJ2-7; TRBD2 is a possible D gene (5 bases). The CDR3 sequence is 14 residues long. Germline CDR1 is SGDLS and CDR2 is YYNGEE. The ends were cut back, 1 base at V and 1 base at J, with 9 bases in the middle.

V usage is TRBV3-1 (or the pseudogene TRBV3-2) and J usage is TRBJ1-2; the match to TRBD1 covers 7 bases. The ends lost 4 bases at V and 2 bases at J; junction bases unmatched: 4. The CDR3 contains 14 residues. Germline CDR1 is LGHDT and CDR2 is YNNKEL (reference sequence). The CDR3 bases are TGTGCCAGCAGCCCCTTGGACAGGAACTATGGCTACACCTTC. The encoded protein is CASSPLDRNYGYTF.

V and J are TRBV27 and TRBJ2-1; 7 bases match TRBD1. The CDR3 runs 13 residues. J gave up 7 bases and V 3 bases, and 3 bases lay outside the gene matches. Germline CDR1 reads MNHEY; CDR2 reads SMNVEV (reference sequence). The CDR3: CASSFFRGNEQFF. CDR3 DNA: TGTGCCAGCAGTTTTTTCAGGGGGAATGAGCAGTTCTTC.

The chain uses TRBV9 and TRBJ1-3, with D unresolved. V was pared by 0 bases and J by 0 bases, with 10 bases between. The CDR3 length is 16 residues. The germline CDR1 and CDR2 sequences are SGDLS and YYNGEE. CDR3 coding DNA: TGTGCCAGCAGCGTAGCTGGGTTGAGCTCTGGAAACACCATATATTTT. Translated, it gives CASSVAGLSSGNTIYF.

The CDR3 here is CASSQLVGSSRQVTGELFF. The CDR3 bases are TGCGCCAGCAGCCAATTAGTAGGGTCCTCCCGACAGGTCACCGGGGAGCTGTTTTTT. The chain links TRBV4-1 to TRBJ2-2; a weak D match, TRBD1 (6 bases). CDR3 size: 19 residues. Germline V lookup: CDR1 MGHRA, CDR2 YSYEKL. V lost 2 bases to trimming and J lost 4 bases, with 23 bases between them.

By proportion, this clone is medium-sized. V gene TRBV7-9 combines with J gene TRBJ1-2, with D unresolved. This CDR3 contains 13 residues. Germline assignment: CDR1 SEHNR and CDR2 FQNEAQ (reference sequence). V lost 5 bases and J lost 7, with 14 bases in between. The CDR3 protein is CASSPLLRGGYTF. The CDR3 DNA sequence: TGTGCCAGCAGCCCCCTTCTTCGAGGTGGCTACACCTTC. The whole variable domain, filled in from reference TRBV7-9 and TRBJ1-2, reads DTGVSQNPRHKITKRGQNVTFRCDPISEHNRLYWYRQTLGQGPEFLTYFQNEAQLEKSRLLSDRFSAERPKGSFSTLEIQRTEQGDSAMYLCASSPLLRGGYTFGSGTRLTVV.

J is TRBJ2-7 and V is TRBV12-3 or TRBV12-4, with D uncertain. Trimming took 5 bases from V and 6 from J, leaving 11 bases between them. This CDR3 contains 12 residues. This CDR3 is CASSGDLFEQYF. The CDR3 nucleotides read TGTGCCAGCAGTGGCGACTTGTTCGAGCAGTACTTC.

The rearrangement links TRBV7-8 to TRBJ1-5; TRBD1 agrees at 9 bases. V shed 4 bases, J shed 4 bases, and the junction held 8 bases outside the gene matches. The CDR3 runs 16 residues. Per the germline V gene, CDR1 is SGHVS and CDR2 is FQNEAQ. CDR3 in DNA: TGTGCCAGCAGCTCGCCCGCCGGGACAGGGAATCAGCCCCAGCATTTT. It codes for CASSSPAGTGNQPQHF.

V usage is TRBV19 and J usage is TRBJ2-3; D may be TRBD1 or TRBD2 (5 bases each). V shed 1 base and J shed 2 bases, with 7 bases lying between them. This CDR3 is built from 14 residues. CDR1 LNHDA and CDR2 SQIVND come from the germline V gene (reference sequence). The CDR3 DNA is TGTGCCAGTAGTATAGTGGGGGACACAGATACGCAGTATTTT. It specifies CASSIVGDTDTQYF.

V gene TRBV19 combines with J gene TRBJ2-7, with 11 nucleotides matching TRBD2. V shed 3 bases, J shed 6 bases, and the junction held 7 bases outside the gene matches. The CDR3 consists of 15 residues. Germline V CDR1 and CDR2: LNHDA, SQIVND (reference sequence). For the CDR3, the DNA is TGTGCCAGTAGTATCCTTACTAGCGGGGGCGGCGAGCAGTACTTC. It codes for CASSILTSGGGEQYF. The entire variable domain, with the rest obtained from reference TRBV19 and TRBJ2-7, is as follows: DGGITQSPKYLFRKEGQNVTLSCEQNLNHDAMYWYRQDPGQGLRLIYYSQIVNDFQKGDIAEGYSVSREKKESFPLTVTSAQKNPTAFYLCASSILTSGGGEQYFGPGTRLTVT.

Notes on this clone: One end of the junction varies from germline; a read error may be responsible. The CDR3 DNA follows: TGTGCCAGCAGGTTAGGACAGGGTGGGTCTGAAGCTTTCTTT. Translated, it gives CASRLGQGGSEAFF. The V call is TRBV7-9, the J call TRBJ1-1; 8 nucleotides agree with TRBD1. This CDR3 has 14 amino acids. From germline, CDR1 is SEHNR and CDR2 FQNEAQ (reference sequence).

This chain connects TRBV19 to TRBJ1-2; possibly TRBD1 for D (6 bases). Germline V CDR1 and CDR2: LNHDA, SQIVND (reference sequence). The V end lost 2 bases, the J end lost 5 bases, and 21 bases lay between the germline ends. This CDR3 spans 17 amino acids. CDR3 nucleotide sequence: TGTGCCAGTAGTATAATCCGACAGGACCTGGAACTGTATGGCTACACCTTC. It yields the protein CASSIIRQDLELYGYTF.

The V and J genes are TRBV3-1 (or the pseudogene TRBV3-2) and TRBJ2-4, with D perhaps matching TRBD1 (6 bases). The V end lost 5 bases, the J end lost 1 base, and 21 bases lay between the germline ends. Per the germline V gene, CDR1 is LGHDT and CDR2 is YNNKEL (reference sequence). The CDR3 runs to 18 residues. Here the CDR3 reads CASSRLGQNWIAKNIQYF. Here the CDR3 DNA reads TGTGCCAGCAGCAGACTCGGACAGAACTGGATTGCCAAAAACATTCAGTACTTC.

The V gene is TRBV3-1 (or the pseudogene TRBV3-2), the J gene TRBJ2-5; TRBD2 matches at 9 bases. CDR3 length: 14 residues. Germline V gene lookup returns CDR1 LGHDT and CDR2 YNNKEL (reference sequence). J lost 5 bases, V lost 4 bases, and 5 bases had no gene match. CDR3 region: CASSLAGGPETQYF. CDR3 coding DNA: TGTGCCAGCAGCCTTGCGGGGGGGCCGGAGACCCAGTACTTC.

This rearrangement joins TRBV6-2 or TRBV6-3 to TRBJ1-2, with 7 positions matching TRBD1. With 2 bases clipped from V and 9 bases from J, the junction kept 9 bases outside the gene matches. Germline assignment: CDR1 MNHEY and CDR2 SVGEGT. The CDR3 has 14 amino acids. The CDR3 loop is CASSYSDRVSSYTF. As DNA, the CDR3 is TGTGCCAGCAGTTACAGTGACAGGGTCTCGAGCTACACCTTC.